The present TCR beta chain was sequenced within a study of shared T cell receptors in the human thymus. Only in-frame clones appear in the TCRdb table, and some are missing; sequencing was by immunoSEQ multiplex PCR. Of about 400,000 clones in the sample, just under 95% were seen once. This CDR3 has 16 residues. Trimming pared 5 bases from V and 5 bases from J, leaving 22 bases between. Per the germline V gene, CDR1 is MNHEY and CDR2 is SMNVEV (reference sequence). Sequenced: thymocytes. The chain has TRBV27 and TRBJ2-7; D assignment may be TRBD1 or TRBD2 (5 bases each). The TCR comes from a human donor. CDR3 in DNA: TGTGCCAGCAGTATAGCTCCGGGACGGTCGGGAAACGAGCAGTACTTC. Its protein is CASSIAPGRSGNEQYF.